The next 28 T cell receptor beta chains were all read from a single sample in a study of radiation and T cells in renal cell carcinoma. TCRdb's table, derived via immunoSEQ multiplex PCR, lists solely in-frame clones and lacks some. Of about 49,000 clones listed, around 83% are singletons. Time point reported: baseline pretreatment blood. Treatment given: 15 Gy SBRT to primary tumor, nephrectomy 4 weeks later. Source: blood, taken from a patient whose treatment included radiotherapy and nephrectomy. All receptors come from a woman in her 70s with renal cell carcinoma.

CDR3 region: CASSLAGGKQETQYF. The CDR3, as DNA: TGTGCCAGCAGCCTAGCGGGGGGAAAACAAGAGACCCAGTACTTC. The J gene is TRBJ2-5, the V gene TRBV7-3, with TRBD2 identical over 11 bases. This CDR3 contains 15 residues. Germline V gene sequence: CDR1 SGHTA, CDR2 FQGTGA. The ends lost 5 bases at V and 2 bases at J; junction bases unmatched: 4.

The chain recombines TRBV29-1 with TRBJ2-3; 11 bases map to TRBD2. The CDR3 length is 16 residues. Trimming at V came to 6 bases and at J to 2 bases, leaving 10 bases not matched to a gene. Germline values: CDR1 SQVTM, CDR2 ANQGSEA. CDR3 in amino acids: CSVVSRLAGYTDTQYF. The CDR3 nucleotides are TGCAGCGTCGTCTCAAGACTAGCGGGGTACACAGATACGCAGTATTTT.

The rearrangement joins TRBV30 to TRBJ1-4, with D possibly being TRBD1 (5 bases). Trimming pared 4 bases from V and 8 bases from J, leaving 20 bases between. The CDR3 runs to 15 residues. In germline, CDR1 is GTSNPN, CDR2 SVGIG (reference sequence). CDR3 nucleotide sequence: TGTGCCTGGACAGTTGGGGCAGGGACGGGCGAAAAACTGTTTTTT. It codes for CAWTVGAGTGEKLFF.

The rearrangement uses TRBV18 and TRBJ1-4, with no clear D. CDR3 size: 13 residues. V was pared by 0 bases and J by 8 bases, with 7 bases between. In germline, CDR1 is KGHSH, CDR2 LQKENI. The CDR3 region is CASSPPQREKLFF. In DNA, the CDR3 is TGTGCCAGCTCACCACCCCAAAGGGAAAAACTGTTTTTT.

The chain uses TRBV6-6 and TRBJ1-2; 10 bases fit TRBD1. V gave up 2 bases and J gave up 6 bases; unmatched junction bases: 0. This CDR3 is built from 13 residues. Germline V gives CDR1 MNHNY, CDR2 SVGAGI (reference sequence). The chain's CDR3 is CASSYGQGDGYTF. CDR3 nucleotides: TGTGCCAGCAGTTACGGACAGGGGGATGGCTACACCTTC.

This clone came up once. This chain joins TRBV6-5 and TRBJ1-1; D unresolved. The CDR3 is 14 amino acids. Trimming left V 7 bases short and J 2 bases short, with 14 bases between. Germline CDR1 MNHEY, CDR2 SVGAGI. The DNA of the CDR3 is TGTGCCAGCACGCGGCCTGGCGGTAACACTGAAGCTTTCTTT. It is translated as CASTRPGGNTEAFF.

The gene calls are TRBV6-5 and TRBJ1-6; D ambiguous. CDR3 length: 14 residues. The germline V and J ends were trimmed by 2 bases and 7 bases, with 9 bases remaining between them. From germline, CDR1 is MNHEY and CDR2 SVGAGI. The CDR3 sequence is CASSYMEGNSPLHF. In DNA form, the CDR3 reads TGTGCCAGCAGTTACATGGAGGGAAATTCACCCCTCCACTTT.

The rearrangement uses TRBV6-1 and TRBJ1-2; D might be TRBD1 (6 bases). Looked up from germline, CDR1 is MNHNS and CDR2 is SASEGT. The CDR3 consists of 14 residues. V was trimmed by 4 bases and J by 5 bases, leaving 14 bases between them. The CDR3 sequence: CASSGSGEEYGYTF. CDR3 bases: TGTGCCAGCAGTGGCTCAGGGGAAGAATATGGCTACACCTTC.

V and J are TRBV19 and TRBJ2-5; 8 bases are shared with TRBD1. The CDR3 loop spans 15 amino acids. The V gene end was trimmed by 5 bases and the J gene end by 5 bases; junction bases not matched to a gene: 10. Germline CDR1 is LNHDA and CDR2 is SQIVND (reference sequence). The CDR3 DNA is TGTGCCAGTAGTCCCACGACAGGGGAGGTGGAGACCCAGTACTTC. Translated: CASSPTTGEVETQYF.

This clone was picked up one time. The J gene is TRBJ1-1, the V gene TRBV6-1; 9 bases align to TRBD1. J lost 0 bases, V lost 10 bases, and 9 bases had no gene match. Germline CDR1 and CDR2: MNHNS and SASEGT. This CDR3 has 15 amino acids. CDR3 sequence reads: CATRRQGVMNTEAFF. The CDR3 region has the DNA TGTGCCACCAGAAGACAGGGGGTTATGAACACTGAAGCTTTCTTT.

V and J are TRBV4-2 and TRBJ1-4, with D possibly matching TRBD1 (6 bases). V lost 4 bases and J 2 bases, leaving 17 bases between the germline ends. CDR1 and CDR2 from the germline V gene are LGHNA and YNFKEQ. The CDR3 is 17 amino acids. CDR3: CASSPVPGDVTNEKLFF. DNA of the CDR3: TGTGCCAGCAGCCCAGTGCCAGGGGATGTGACTAATGAAAAACTGTTTTTT.

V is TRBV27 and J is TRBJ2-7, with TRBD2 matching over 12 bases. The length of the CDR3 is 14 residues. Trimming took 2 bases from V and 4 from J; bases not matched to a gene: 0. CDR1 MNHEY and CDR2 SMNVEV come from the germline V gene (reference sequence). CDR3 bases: TGTGCCAGCAGTTTAGGACTAGCGGGGTACGAGCAGTACTTC. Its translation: CASSLGLAGYEQYF.

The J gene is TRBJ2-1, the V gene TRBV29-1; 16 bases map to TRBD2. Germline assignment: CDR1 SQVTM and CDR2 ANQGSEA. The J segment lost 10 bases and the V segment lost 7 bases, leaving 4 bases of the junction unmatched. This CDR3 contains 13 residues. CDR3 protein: CSAPGLAGGEQFF. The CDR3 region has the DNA TGCAGCGCGCCGGGACTAGCGGGAGGGGAGCAGTTCTTC.

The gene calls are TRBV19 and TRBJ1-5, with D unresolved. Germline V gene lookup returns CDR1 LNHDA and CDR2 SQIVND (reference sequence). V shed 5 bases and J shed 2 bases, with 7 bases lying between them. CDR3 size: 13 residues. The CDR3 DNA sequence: TGTGCCAGTAGTGCCCTAGGCAATCAGCCCCAGCATTTT. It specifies CASSALGNQPQHF.

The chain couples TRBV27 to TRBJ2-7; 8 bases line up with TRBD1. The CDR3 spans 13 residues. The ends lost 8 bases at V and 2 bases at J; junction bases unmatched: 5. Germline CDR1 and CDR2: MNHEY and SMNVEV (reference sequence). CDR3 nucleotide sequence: TGTGCCAGCGCACCCAGGGGGCCCTACGAGCAGTACTTC. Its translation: CASAPRGPYEQYF.

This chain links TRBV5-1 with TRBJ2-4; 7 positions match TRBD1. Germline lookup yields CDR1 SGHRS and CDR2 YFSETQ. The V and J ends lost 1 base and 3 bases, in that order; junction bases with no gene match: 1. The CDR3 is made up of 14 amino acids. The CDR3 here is CASSLTGDKNIQYF. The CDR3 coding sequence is TGCGCCAGCAGCTTGACAGGGGACAAAAACATTCAGTACTTC.

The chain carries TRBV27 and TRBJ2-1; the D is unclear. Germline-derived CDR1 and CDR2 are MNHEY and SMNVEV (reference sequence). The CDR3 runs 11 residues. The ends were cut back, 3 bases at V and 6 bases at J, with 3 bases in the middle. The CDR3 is CASSLSNEQFF. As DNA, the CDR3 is TGTGCCAGCAGTTTGAGCAATGAGCAGTTCTTC.

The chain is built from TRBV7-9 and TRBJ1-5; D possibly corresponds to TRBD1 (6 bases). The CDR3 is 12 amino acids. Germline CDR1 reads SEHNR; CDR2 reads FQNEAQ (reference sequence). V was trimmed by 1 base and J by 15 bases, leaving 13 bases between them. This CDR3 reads CASSLGGGERHF. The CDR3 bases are TGTGCCAGCAGCTTAGGAGGGGGGGAACGGCATTTT.

The CDR3 reads CASSPPGTGWHEQFF. The CDR3 DNA sequence: TGTGCCAGCTCACCACCAGGGACAGGGTGGCATGAGCAGTTCTTC. The chain joins TRBV18 to TRBJ2-1, with TRBD1 matching over 9 bases. V dropped 0 bases and J dropped 8; count of bases not matched to a gene: 5. Germline CDR1 KGHSH, CDR2 LQKENI. The CDR3 totals 15 residues.

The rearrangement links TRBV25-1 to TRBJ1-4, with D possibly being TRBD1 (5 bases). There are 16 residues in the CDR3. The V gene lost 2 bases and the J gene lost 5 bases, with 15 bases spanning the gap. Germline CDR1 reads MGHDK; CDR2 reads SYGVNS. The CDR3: CASSEGSGVSNEKLFF. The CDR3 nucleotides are TGTGCCAGCAGTGAAGGTTCGGGGGTATCGAATGAAAAACTGTTTTTT.

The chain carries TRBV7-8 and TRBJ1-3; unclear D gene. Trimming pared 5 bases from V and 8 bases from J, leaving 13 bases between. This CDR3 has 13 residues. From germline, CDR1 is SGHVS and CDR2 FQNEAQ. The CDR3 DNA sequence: TGTGCCAGCAGCCGCTCTGAGGGTTACACCATATATTTT. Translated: CASSRSEGYTIYF.

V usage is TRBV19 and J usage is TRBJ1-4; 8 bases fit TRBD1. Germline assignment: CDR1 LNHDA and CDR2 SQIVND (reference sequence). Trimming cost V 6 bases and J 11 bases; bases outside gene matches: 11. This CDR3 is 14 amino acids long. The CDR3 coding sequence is TGTGCCAGTAGGCGGACAGGGTCCACCTGGAAACTGTTTTTT. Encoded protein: CASRRTGSTWKLFF.

The CDR3 region is CASTKGPGGELFF. The DNA for the CDR3 is TGCGCCAGCACAAAAGGTCCGGGCGGGGAGCTGTTTTTT. This rearrangement joins TRBV10-2 to TRBJ2-2; D not resolved. CDR3 length: 13 residues. V dropped 7 bases and J dropped 7 bases, with 13 bases sitting between them. Germline CDR1 and CDR2: WSHSY and SAAADI.

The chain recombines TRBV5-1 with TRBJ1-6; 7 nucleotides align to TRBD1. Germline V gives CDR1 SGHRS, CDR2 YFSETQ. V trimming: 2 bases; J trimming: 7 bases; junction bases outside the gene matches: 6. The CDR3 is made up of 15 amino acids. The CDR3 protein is CASSLQGPANSPLHF. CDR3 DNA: TGCGCCAGCAGCTTACAGGGGCCGGCCAATTCACCCCTCCACTTT.

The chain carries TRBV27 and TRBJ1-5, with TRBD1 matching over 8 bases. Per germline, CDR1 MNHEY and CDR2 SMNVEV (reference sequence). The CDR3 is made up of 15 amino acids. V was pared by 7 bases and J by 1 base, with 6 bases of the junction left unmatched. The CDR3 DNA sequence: TGTGCCAGCAAATCTACAGGGGGAAGCAATCAGCCCCAGCATTTT. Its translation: CASKSTGGSNQPQHF.

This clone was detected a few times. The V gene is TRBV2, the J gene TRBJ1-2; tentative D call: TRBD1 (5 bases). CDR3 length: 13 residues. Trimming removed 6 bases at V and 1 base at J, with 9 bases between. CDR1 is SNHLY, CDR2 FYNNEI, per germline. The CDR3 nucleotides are TGTGCCAGCAGCGGGGACGTTAACTATGGCTACACCTTC. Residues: CASSGDVNYGYTF.

For the CDR3, the DNA is TGCGCCAGCAGCCAAGAGGGGGACAGGGATAATTCACCCCTCCACTTT. Translation: CASSQEGDRDNSPLHF. V and J are TRBV4-1 and TRBJ1-6; TRBD1 matches at 9 bases. This CDR3 comprises 16 residues. V shed 0 bases and J 5 bases; nucleotides not matched to a gene: 2. Looked up from germline, CDR1 is MGHRA and CDR2 is YSYEKL.

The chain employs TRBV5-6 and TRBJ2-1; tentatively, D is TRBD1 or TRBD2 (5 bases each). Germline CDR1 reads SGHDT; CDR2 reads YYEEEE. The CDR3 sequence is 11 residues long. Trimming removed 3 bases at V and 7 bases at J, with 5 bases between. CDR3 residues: CASSWGNEQFF. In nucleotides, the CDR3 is TGTGCCAGCAGCTGGGGGAATGAGCAGTTCTTC.